These 32 T cell receptor beta chains were sequenced from one sample in a study of blood T cell repertoires in COVID-19. The method was immunoSEQ multiplex PCR; TCRdb's version includes in-frame clones alone and lacks a portion of them. The sample records about 130,000 clones, around 88% being singletons. The sample was peripheral blood. Every receptor here comes from a man between 45 and 60 years old with active or convalescent COVID-19.

The chain carries TRBV2 and TRBJ2-7, with 11 positions matching TRBD1. With 5 bases clipped from V and 5 bases from J, the junction kept 8 bases outside the gene matches. Germline V gene sequence: CDR1 SNHLY, CDR2 FYNNEI. The CDR3 spans 15 residues. CDR3 DNA sequence: TGTGCCAGCAGTTGGGGACAGGGGGTTTACCACGAGCAGTACTTC. It translates to CASSWGQGVYHEQYF.

This rearrangement joins TRBV29-1 to TRBJ1-2, with 9 bases fitting TRBD1. Germline V gene lookup returns CDR1 SQVTM and CDR2 ANQGSEA. The J segment lost 7 bases and the V segment lost 6 bases, leaving 6 bases of the junction unmatched. The CDR3 is made up of 12 amino acids. The CDR3 here is CSVGQGASGYTF. CDR3 nucleotides: TGCAGCGTGGGACAGGGTGCCAGTGGCTACACCTTC.

The V gene is TRBV2, the J gene TRBJ2-5; a weak D match, TRBD2 (7 bases). V lost 3 bases to trimming and J lost 5 bases, with 16 bases between them. Germline assignment: CDR1 SNHLY and CDR2 FYNNEI. The CDR3 runs 15 residues. CDR3 nucleotides: TGTGCCAGCAGTGATGACGCGGGGGCCAGGGAGACCCAGTACTTC. Translating it yields CASSDDAGARETQYF.

CDR3: CASRDRGGTEAFF. The CDR3 bases are TGTGCCAGCAGAGACAGGGGAGGAACTGAAGCTTTCTTT. The chain carries TRBV12-3 or TRBV12-4 and TRBJ1-1; 8 nucleotides align to TRBD1. With V trimmed by 6 bases and J by 5 bases, 5 bases remained unmatched. The CDR3 has 13 residues.

The V call is TRBV15, the J call TRBJ2-7; TRBD1 or TRBD2 may be the D gene (6 bases each). Trimming took 5 bases from V and 2 from J, leaving 16 bases between them. Germline-derived CDR1 and CDR2 are LNHNV and YYDKDF (reference sequence). The CDR3 has 15 residues. The CDR3 DNA is TGTGCCACCAGCCGAGGGAGGACAGAGGCCTACGAGCAGTACTTC. This sequence encodes CATSRGRTEAYEQYF. Full variable domain (rest looked up from reference TRBV15 and TRBJ2-7): DAMVIQNPRYQVTQFGKPVTLSCSQTLNHNVMYWYQQKSSQAPKLLFHYYDKDFNNEADTPDNFQSRRPNTSFCFLDIRSPGLGDTAMYLCATSRGRTEAYEQYFGPGTRLTVT.

The chain carries TRBV18 and TRBJ2-1, with 10 bases aligning to TRBD1. The CDR3 is 15 amino acids. Trimming removed 3 bases from V and 5 bases from J; junction bases left unmatched: 4. Per germline, CDR1 KGHSH and CDR2 LQKENI. The CDR3 DNA reads TGTGCCAGCTCACCCGGACAGGGGGTTCACAATGAGCAGTTCTTC. It specifies CASSPGQGVHNEQFF.

V usage is TRBV5-5 and J usage is TRBJ2-7, with TRBD1 as a possible D gene (6 bases). Trimming took 4 bases from V and 0 from J, leaving 11 bases between them. The CDR3 has 14 residues. Germline V lookup: CDR1 SGHKS, CDR2 YYEKEE (reference sequence). This chain's CDR3 is CASSRGTSSYEQYF. The DNA for the CDR3 is TGTGCCAGCAGCAGGGGGACGAGCTCCTACGAGCAGTACTTC.

The chain links TRBV6-2 or TRBV6-3 to TRBJ1-1; a possible D gene is TRBD1 (6 bases). CDR1 MNHEY and CDR2 SVGEGT come from the germline V gene. With 4 bases removed from V and 4 bases from J, the gap between germline ends came to 16 bases. The CDR3 totals 15 residues. CDR3 sequence: CASSSGVSVLTEAFF. The CDR3 nucleotides are TGTGCCAGCAGTTCAGGGGTTTCGGTCCTCACTGAAGCTTTCTTT.

J is TRBJ1-2 and V is TRBV30, with TRBD1 identical over 7 bases. CDR3 length: 11 amino acids. The germline V gene encodes CDR1 GTSNPN and CDR2 SVGIG (reference sequence). Here the CDR3 DNA reads TGTGCAACAGGGGAGACCTATGGCTACACCTTC. Its protein is CATGETYGYTF.

The chain links TRBV7-5 to TRBJ2-5; the table calls TRBD1, which could not be checked here. TRBV7-5 is a recognized pseudogene. The CDR3 sequence is 14 residues long. CDR3 loop: CVRSPRTERETQYF. The CDR3 region has the DNA TGTGTCAGAAGCCCCCGGACAGAAAGGGAGACCCAGTACTTC.

The chain employs TRBV6-2 or TRBV6-3 and TRBJ2-7; D is ambiguous. The V gene's germline CDR1 is MNHEY and CDR2 SVGEGT. V dropped 0 bases and J dropped 0 bases, with 6 bases sitting between them. The CDR3 has 14 amino acids. CDR3 protein: CASSYSAVSYEQYF. CDR3 coding DNA: TGTGCCAGCAGTTACTCGGCAGTCTCCTACGAGCAGTACTTC.

This clone was seen only a few times. This chain connects TRBV28 to TRBJ2-7; 7 bases line up with TRBD2. The CDR3 contains 14 residues. CDR1 MDHEN and CDR2 SYDVKM come from the germline V gene. Trimming took 3 bases from V and 3 from J; bases not matched to a gene: 5. CDR3 region: CASSLAGVVYEQYF. As DNA, the CDR3 is TGTGCCAGCAGTTTGGCGGGAGTAGTCTACGAGCAGTACTTC.

The rearrangement uses TRBV19 and TRBJ2-5; possible D gene TRBD1, 6 bases. The CDR3 contains 17 residues. Deletions cut 5 bases from V and 4 bases from J, with 23 bases between. In germline, CDR1 is LNHDA, CDR2 SQIVND (reference sequence). CDR3 DNA: TGTGCCAGTAGTCAACTGGGGACAACTAGACGATCAGAGACCCAGTACTTC. It is translated as CASSQLGTTRRSETQYF.

The V call is TRBV5-1, the J call TRBJ1-1, with 7 bases lining up with TRBD1. The CDR3 contains 15 residues. Looked up from germline, CDR1 is SGHRS and CDR2 is YFSETQ. The V gene end was trimmed by 0 bases and the J gene end by 5 bases; junction bases not matched to a gene: 7. CDR3 nucleotides: TGCGCCAGCAGCTTGGACGCACAGGGGAGGACTGAAGCTTTCTTT. The encoded protein is CASSLDAQGRTEAFF.

This clone was counted once. The rearrangement links TRBV7-2 to TRBJ1-6; tentative D call: TRBD1 (6 bases). Trimming pared 0 bases from V and 7 bases from J, leaving 10 bases between. Germline V gives CDR1 SGHTA, CDR2 FQGNSA. CDR3 length: 15 residues. The CDR3 DNA reads TGTGCCAGCAGCTTAGCTGACAGGTTAAATTCACCCCTCCACTTT. This gives the protein CASSLADRLNSPLHF.

The chain has TRBV24-1 and TRBJ2-5, with 7 bases identical to TRBD1. Looked up from germline, CDR1 is KGHDR and CDR2 is SFDVKD. The trim removed 2 bases at V and 5 bases at J, leaving 7 bases unmatched. The CDR3 has 15 residues. The CDR3 protein is CATSDYQGVEETQYF. CDR3 DNA: TGTGCCACCAGTGATTATCAGGGGGTGGAGGAGACCCAGTACTTC.

V is TRBV7-2 and J is TRBJ2-7, with D possibly being TRBD2 (6 bases). The CDR3 has 14 amino acids. V lost 5 bases and J 6 bases, leaving 17 bases between the germline ends. Germline CDR1 SGHTA, CDR2 FQGNSA. Here the CDR3 reads CASSPLLRDSEQYF. CDR3 DNA sequence: TGTGCCAGCAGCCCCTTATTGAGGGACTCCGAGCAGTACTTC. The full variable domain, completed using reference TRBV7-2 and TRBJ2-7, is GAGVSQSPSNKVTEKGKDVELRCDPISGHTALYWYRQSLGQGLEFLIYFQGNSAPDKSGLPSDRFSAERTGGSVSTLTIQRTQQEDSAVYLCASSPLLRDSEQYFGPGTRLTVT.

This rearrangement joins TRBV5-1 to TRBJ2-2, with D possibly TRBD1 on 5 matching bases. The CDR3 runs 16 residues. Germline assignment: CDR1 SGHRS and CDR2 YFSETQ. The V gene lost 5 bases and the J gene lost 1 base, with 15 bases spanning the gap. The CDR3, as DNA: TGCGCCAGCAGAAGGGGCGTGGCAGGGAACACCGGGGAGCTGTTTTTT. This translates into CASRRGVAGNTGELFF.

The rearrangement uses TRBV19 and TRBJ1-5, with 7 bases identical to TRBD1. V trimming: 3 bases; J trimming: 2 bases; junction bases outside the gene matches: 4. Germline V gene lookup returns CDR1 LNHDA and CDR2 SQIVND (reference sequence). This CDR3 has 15 residues. CDR3 residues: CASSIKGAGNQPQHF. The CDR3 DNA reads as TGTGCCAGTAGTATCAAGGGGGCGGGCAATCAGCCCCAGCATTTT.

The chain joins TRBV5-4 to TRBJ2-5, with D tentatively TRBD2 (7 bases). CDR3 length equals 15 residues. The germline gives CDR1 SGHNT, CDR2 YYREEE (reference sequence). V lost 2 bases to trimming and J lost 5 bases, with 16 bases between them. CDR3 bases: TGTGCCAGCAGCTTAGGGGGGGCCGAGGGGGAGACCCAGTACTTC. It translates to CASSLGGAEGETQYF. The variable domain in full, with the rest retrieved from reference TRBV5-4 and TRBJ2-5, is ETGVTQSPTHLIKTRGQQVTLRCSSQSGHNTVSWYQQALGQGPQFIFQYYREEENGRGNFPPRFSGLQFPNYSSELNVNALELDDSALYLCASSLGGAEGETQYFGPGTRLLVL.

The chain links TRBV29-1 to TRBJ1-3; no clear D. Trimming removed 3 bases at V and 3 bases at J, with 3 bases between. The V gene's germline CDR1 is SQVTM and CDR2 ANQGSEA. The CDR3 runs to 11 residues. DNA of the CDR3: TGCAGCGTTGATAATGGAAACACCATATATTTT. Translated, it gives CSVDNGNTIYF.

The chain employs TRBV5-6 and TRBJ2-7, with a weak D call TRBD2 (5 bases). The CDR3 consists of 13 residues. The V end lost 4 bases, the J end lost 5 bases, and 13 bases lay between the germline ends. Germline V CDR1 and CDR2: SGHDT, YYEEEE. The CDR3 loop reads CASSPDVGDEQYF. The DNA of the CDR3 is TGTGCCAGCAGCCCCGACGTCGGGGACGAGCAGTACTTC.

The chain is built from TRBV3-1 (or the pseudogene TRBV3-2) and TRBJ2-1; D gene ambiguous. V was clipped by 8 bases and J by 0 bases, with 8 bases between them. Germline values: CDR1 LGHDT, CDR2 YNNKEL (reference sequence). This CDR3 has 13 residues. CDR3 residues: CASGGSSYNEQFF. The CDR3 DNA follows: TGTGCCAGCGGCGGATCCTCCTACAATGAGCAGTTCTTC.

The genes are TRBV3-1 (or the pseudogene TRBV3-2) and TRBJ2-5; possibly TRBD2 for D (5 bases). The CDR3 extends over 15 amino acids. The V end lost 0 bases, the J end lost 2 bases, and 10 bases lay between the germline ends. Germline CDR1 and CDR2: LGHDT and YNNKEL (reference sequence). For the CDR3, the DNA is TGTGCCAGCAGCCAAGACACTAGGAAACAAGAGACCCAGTACTTC. It is translated as CASSQDTRKQETQYF.

The chain combines TRBV12-3 or TRBV12-4 with TRBJ2-3, with a possible D match to TRBD1 (5 bases). V gave up 5 bases and J gave up 8 bases, with 14 bases separating them. This CDR3 is built from 13 residues. Here the CDR3 reads CASSTNLQVTQYF. The CDR3 DNA is TGTGCCAGCAGTACCAACCTACAGGTTACGCAGTATTTT.

The rearrangement uses TRBV3-1 (or the pseudogene TRBV3-2) and TRBJ1-2; 7 nucleotides align to TRBD1. Germline V gene sequence: CDR1 LGHDT, CDR2 YNNKEL (reference sequence). CDR3 length: 14 amino acids. Trimming took 6 bases from V and 7 from J; bases not matched to a gene: 11. The DNA for the CDR3 is TGTGCCAGCAGTCCCAACGACAGGGAGCCTGGCTACACCTTC. Translating gives CASSPNDREPGYTF.

The rearrangement uses TRBV2 and TRBJ1-2; a weak D match, TRBD1 (6 bases). Germline-derived CDR1 and CDR2 are SNHLY and FYNNEI. V was clipped by 8 bases and J by 8 bases, with 9 bases between them. The CDR3 totals 10 residues. The CDR3 nucleotides read TGTGCCAGCGAGGGGGAAGGCTACACCTTC. Translation gives CASEGEGYTF.

As for this clone: Different DNA sequences within this sample yield the same CDR3. CDR3 sequence: CASSYRGGEQFF. DNA for the CDR3: TGTGCCAGCAGTTACCGGGGGGGCGAGCAGTTCTTC. The rearrangement uses TRBV6-5 and TRBJ2-1; TRBD2 matches at 8 bases. Germline V CDR1 and CDR2: MNHEY, SVGAGI. V was clipped by 2 bases and J by 10 bases; unmatched bases: 1. The CDR3 has 12 residues.

This clone was seen once. The V and J genes are TRBV14 and TRBJ2-1; 12 positions agree with TRBD2. In germline, CDR1 is SGHDN, CDR2 FVKESK. J lost 4 bases, V lost 3 bases, and 7 bases had no gene match. The CDR3 is made up of 17 amino acids. The CDR3 is CASSHGLAGSPYNEQFF. CDR3 sequence (DNA): TGTGCCAGCAGCCACGGACTAGCGGGGTCCCCATACAATGAGCAGTTCTTC.

The chain employs TRBV28 and TRBJ1-1; a weak D match, TRBD1 (5 bases). CDR1 is MDHEN and CDR2 is SYDVKM in the germline V gene. Deletions cut 6 bases from V and 5 bases from J, with 19 bases between. The CDR3 runs 15 residues. CDR3 DNA sequence: TGTGCCAGCAGACCCTCCTGGGTGGGGGGGACTGAAGCTTTCTTT. It specifies CASRPSWVGGTEAFF. Together with reference TRBV28 and TRBJ1-1, the CDR3 gives the full variable domain: DVKVTQSSRYLVKRTGEKVFLECVQDMDHENMFWYRQDPGLGLRLIYFSYDVKMKEKGDIPEGYSVSREKKERFSLILESASTNQTSMYLCASRPSWVGGTEAFFGQGTRLTVV.

The gene calls are TRBV3-1 (or the pseudogene TRBV3-2) and TRBJ2-1, with 7 bases lining up with TRBD2. Germline V gene lookup returns CDR1 LGHDT and CDR2 YNNKEL (reference sequence). The CDR3 extends over 16 amino acids. Trimming at V came to 2 bases and at J to 8 bases, leaving 12 bases not matched to a gene. CDR3 sequence (DNA): TGTGCCAGCAGCCAAACCTGGGCGGGAGAGGTCGATGAGCAGTTCTTC. It encodes CASSQTWAGEVDEQFF.

CDR3 amino acids: CASSQGGPRGQGRVSPLHF. DNA for the CDR3: TGCGCCAGCAGCCAAGGAGGGCCTCGGGGACAGGGTCGAGTTTCACCCCTCCACTTT. The chain couples TRBV4-3 to TRBJ1-6; TRBD1 matches 9 bases. Germline-derived CDR1 and CDR2 are LGHNA and YSLEER. Trimming at V came to 1 base and at J to 9 bases, leaving 16 bases not matched to a gene. The CDR3 spans 19 residues.